This TCR beta chain was recorded in a study of human T cells and chemical hapten exposure. Background on the study: All patients underwent weekly scalp dosing with diphenylcyclopropenone for the full approximately 25-week study. General study points: With patch test score, the counts of PT1 expanded TCRs showed a positive correlation. Compared with pre-sensitization or healthy control sets, expanded TCRs clustered more.

The time point is: patch test 1, 2 weeks after DPC sensitization. The sample's treatment: therapeutic diphenylcyclopropenone sensitization with weekly scalp DPC. At least ten counts were recorded for this clonotype. Its antigen remains unknown. V was cut by 0 bases and J by 5 bases, with 11 bases left in between. CDR1 is SGDLS and CDR2 is YYNGEE in the germline V gene. The CDR3 is 14 amino acids. The library labeled individual cDNA molecules by adding unique molecular identifiers to them. Each CDR3 protein is one row after TCRdb ran MiXCR on the RACE reads. The sample lists some 380,000 distinct CDR3 sequences, 4.8% occurring once.

Sequences were derived from whole blood, sampled in connection with sensitization to the hapten diphenylcyclopropenone (DPC). The sequence was obtained from a woman in her fifties or sixties with alopecia areata. Some clones in this sample may be carry-over from other donors' samples. V usage is TRBV9 and J usage is TRBJ1-2; possible D gene TRBD1, 6 bases. CDR3 DNA: TGTGCCAGCAGCGTAGAGACAGGACCATATGGCTACACCTTC. Translation gives CASSVETGPYGYTF.